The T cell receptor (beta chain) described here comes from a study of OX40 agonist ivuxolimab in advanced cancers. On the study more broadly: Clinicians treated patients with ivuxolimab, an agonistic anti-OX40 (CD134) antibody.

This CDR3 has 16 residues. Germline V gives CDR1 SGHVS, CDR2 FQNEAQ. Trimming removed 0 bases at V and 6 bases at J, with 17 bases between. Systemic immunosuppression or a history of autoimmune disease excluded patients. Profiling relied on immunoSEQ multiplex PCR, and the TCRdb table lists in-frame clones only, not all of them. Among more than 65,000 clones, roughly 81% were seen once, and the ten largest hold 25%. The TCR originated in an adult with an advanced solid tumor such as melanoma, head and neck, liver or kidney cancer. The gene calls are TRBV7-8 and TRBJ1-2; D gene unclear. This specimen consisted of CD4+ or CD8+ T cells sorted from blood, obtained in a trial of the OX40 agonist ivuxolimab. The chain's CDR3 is CASSLAATQMDDGYTF. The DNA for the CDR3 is TGTGCCAGCAGCTTAGCGGCCACTCAAATGGACGATGGCTACACCTTC.